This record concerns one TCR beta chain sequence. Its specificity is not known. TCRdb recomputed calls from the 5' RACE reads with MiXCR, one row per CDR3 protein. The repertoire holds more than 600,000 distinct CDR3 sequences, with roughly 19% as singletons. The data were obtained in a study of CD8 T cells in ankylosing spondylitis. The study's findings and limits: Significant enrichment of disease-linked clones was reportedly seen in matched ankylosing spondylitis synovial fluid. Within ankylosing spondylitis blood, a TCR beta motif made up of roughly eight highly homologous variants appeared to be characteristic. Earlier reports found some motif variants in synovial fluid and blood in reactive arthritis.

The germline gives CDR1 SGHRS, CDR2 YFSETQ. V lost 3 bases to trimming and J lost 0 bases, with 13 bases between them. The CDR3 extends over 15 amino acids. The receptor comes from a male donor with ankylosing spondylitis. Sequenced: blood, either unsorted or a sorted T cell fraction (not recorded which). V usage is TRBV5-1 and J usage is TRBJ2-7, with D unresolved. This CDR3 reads CASSYGPGYSYEQYF. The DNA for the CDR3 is TGCGCCAGCAGCTACGGTCCCGGTTACTCCTACGAGCAGTACTTC.